These 30 T cell receptor beta chains were all obtained from the same sample, sequenced in a study of HIV-infected children after antiretroviral therapy interruption. Noted treatment: PENTA 11 planned treatment interruption arm or continuous ART arm. RNA-based 3' RACE libraries used unique molecular identifiers. TCRdb analysed the 3' RACE reads with MiXCR anew, one entry per CDR3 protein. This sample carries 70,000 to 90,000 distinct CDR3 sequences, approximately 6.9% of them seen once, and the ten largest clones take around 1.1%. Here the sequenced sample was CD45RA+ CD4+ T cells from PBMCs, pooled from several time points, taken from a donor given antiretroviral therapy, either interrupted or continuous. This sample's subset: naive CD4+ CD45RA+ CD45RO- T cells. The receptor source for this set is a pool of human donors with HIV.

The genes are TRBV10-3 and TRBJ1-2; D call uncertain. CDR1 ENHRY and CDR2 SYGVKD come from the germline V gene. The CDR3 is 11 residues long. The V gene lost 5 bases and the J gene lost 2 bases, with 3 bases spanning the gap. CDR3 loop: CAISTNYGYTF. Here the CDR3 DNA reads TGTGCCATCAGTACAAACTATGGCTACACCTTC.

Ten or more counts support this clonotype. The rearrangement links TRBV3-1 to TRBJ1-1, with D perhaps TRBD1 (5 bases). Per the germline V gene, CDR1 is LGHDT and CDR2 is YNNKEL (reference sequence). The CDR3 consists of 13 residues. Trimming shortened V by 2 bases and J by 11 bases, and 15 bases separated the two germline ends. The CDR3 DNA is TGTGCCAGCAGCCAAACGGTGCAGGGCCCGGCTTTCTTT. Amino acid sequence: CASSQTVQGPAFF.

This clonotype was counted many times. The chain couples TRBV29-1 to TRBJ2-6; maybe TRBD1 (6 bases). Germline loops: CDR1 SQVTM, CDR2 ANQGSEA. Trimming pared 5 bases from V and 2 bases from J, leaving 10 bases between. CDR3 size: 14 residues. The CDR3 spells CSVLGAAGANVLTF. The DNA for the CDR3 is TGCAGCGTTTTGGGGGCGGCTGGGGCCAACGTCCTGACTTTC.

This clonotype was found many times. The chain combines TRBV5-4 with TRBJ1-5; D gene ambiguous. Germline V gene data show CDR1 as SGHNT and CDR2 as YYREEE (reference sequence). The CDR3 is 13 amino acids. The germline V and J ends were trimmed by 1 base and 5 bases, with 7 bases remaining between them. The CDR3 sequence: CASSLQSHQPQHF. The CDR3 DNA follows: TGTGCCAGCAGCTTGCAAAGTCATCAGCCCCAGCATTTT.

This chain links TRBV29-1 with TRBJ2-7; D is possibly TRBD2 (5 bases). Germline CDR1 and CDR2: SQVTM and ANQGSEA. This CDR3 comprises 13 residues. The V gene lost 5 bases and the J gene lost 3 bases, with 14 bases spanning the gap. DNA of the CDR3: TGCAGCGTTATCGAGCGGAACGTCTACGAGCAGTACTTC. Translated, it gives CSVIERNVYEQYF.

A few counts support this clonotype. The V call is TRBV2, the J call TRBJ2-7; no firm D call. V was pared by 6 bases and J by 2 bases, with 14 bases between. CDR1 and CDR2 from the germline V gene are SNHLY and FYNNEI. This CDR3 is built from 14 residues. In nucleotides, the CDR3 is TGTGCCAGCAGCCCCTCCCTTGGTGCCTACGAGCAGTACTTC. Residues: CASSPSLGAYEQYF.

This clonotype came up many times. The chain joins TRBV12-3 or TRBV12-4 to TRBJ1-1; tentatively, D is TRBD1 (5 bases). Trimming removed 5 bases at V and 5 bases at J, with 15 bases between. The CDR3 consists of 14 residues. The CDR3 loop is CASSPGHLRTEAFF. CDR3 nucleotide sequence: TGTGCCAGCAGTCCAGGACACCTTAGGACTGAAGCTTTCTTT.

Worth noting for this clonotype: This may stem from a read error, because a much larger clone lies one nucleotide away. The chain links TRBV5-1 to TRBJ2-7, with D possibly matching TRBD2 (6 bases). V was shortened by 7 bases and J by 0 bases, with 14 bases between the two germline ends. CDR1 and CDR2 (germline): SGHRS, YFSETQ. The length of the CDR3 is 14 residues. The DNA for the CDR3 is TGCGCCAGCCGCAGGGACTGGAACTCCTACGAGCAGTACTTC. Translation gives CASRRDWNSYEQYF.

This clonotype was seen many times. Given the absence of the conserved phenylalanine or tryptophan at the CDR3 end, a read error is likely. The V call is TRBV29-1, the J call TRBJ1-1; 10 bases are a match to TRBD1. This CDR3 contains 14 residues. With V trimmed by 6 bases and J by 5 bases, 9 bases remained unmatched. Germline-derived CDR1 and CDR2 are SQVTM and ANQGSEA. The CDR3 is CSVAGTGVETEAFL. The CDR3, as DNA: TGCAGCGTCGCCGGGACAGGGGTTGAAACTGAAGCTTTCTTA.

This clonotype was counted many times. The CDR3 nucleotides are TGCGCCAGCAGCTTGTTTGCACTGCCCAACGAGCAGTACTTC. The encoded protein is CASSLFALPNEQYF. The chain is built from TRBV5-1 and TRBJ2-7, with D unclear. Germline lookup yields CDR1 SGHRS and CDR2 YFSETQ. The CDR3 runs 14 residues. The V gene lost 1 base and the J gene lost 5 bases, with 13 bases spanning the gap.

This clonotype came up many times. The V gene is TRBV6-6, the J gene TRBJ1-1; D unresolved. This CDR3 spans 13 amino acids. Germline values: CDR1 MNHNY, CDR2 SVGAGI (reference sequence). Trimming left V 5 bases short and J 5 bases short, with 12 bases between. CDR3 nucleotide sequence: TGTGCCAGCAGTACAGCCGCGGGTACTGAAGCTTTCTTT. Translating it yields CASSTAAGTEAFF.

There are many counts of this clonotype. CDR3 region: CASSVGTSGHSNTGELFF. The CDR3 DNA is TGTGCCAGTAGTGTCGGGACTAGCGGACACTCGAACACCGGGGAGCTGTTTTTT. The J gene is TRBJ2-2, the V gene TRBV19; 11 bases agree with TRBD2. This CDR3 has 18 residues. With V trimmed by 5 bases and J by 0 bases, 8 bases remained unmatched. Germline values: CDR1 LNHDA, CDR2 SQIVND (reference sequence).

The chain uses TRBV27 and TRBJ1-2, with D maybe TRBD1 (5 bases). V was pared by 6 bases and J by 4 bases, with 21 bases between. From germline, CDR1 is MNHEY and CDR2 SMNVEV (reference sequence). The CDR3 sequence is 16 residues long. The DNA for the CDR3 is TGTGCCAGCAGCAGGAACGGGGATCCGGGGGGCTATGGCTACACCTTC. It translates to CASSRNGDPGGYGYTF.

This clonotype has at least ten counts. The chain recombines TRBV12-3 or TRBV12-4 with TRBJ1-2, with D unresolved. V lost 3 bases, J lost 8 bases, and 22 bases lay in between. This CDR3 spans 16 amino acids. The CDR3 spells CASSFVHSSTFRGYTF. Here the CDR3 DNA reads TGTGCCAGCAGTTTTGTTCACTCATCTACGTTTCGGGGCTACACCTTC.

V usage is TRBV5-1 and J usage is TRBJ1-2, with 8 bases fitting TRBD1. This CDR3 is built from 15 residues. The V segment lost 4 bases and the J segment 1 base; nucleotides outside the gene matches: 6. Germline CDR1 reads SGHRS; CDR2 reads YFSETQ. CDR3 coding DNA: TGCGCCAGCAGCGGGGGACAGGCGATTAACTATGGCTACACCTTC. It is translated as CASSGGQAINYGYTF. Based on the CDR3 plus reference TRBV5-1 and TRBJ1-2, the full variable domain is KAGVTQTPRYLIKTRGQQVTLSCSPISGHRSVSWYQQTPGQGLQFLFEYFSETQRNKGNFPGRFSGRQFSNSRSEMNVSTLELGDSALYLCASSGGQAINYGYTFGSGTRLTVV.

The V gene is TRBV24-1, the J gene TRBJ2-1, with D unclear. From germline, CDR1 is KGHDR and CDR2 SFDVKD. The CDR3 runs to 11 residues. V lost 5 bases and J 7 bases, leaving 5 bases between the germline ends. The CDR3 sequence is CATSVKNEQFF. The CDR3, as DNA: TGTGCCACCAGTGTAAAGAATGAGCAGTTCTTC.

This clonotype was observed at least ten times. The chain uses TRBV3-1 and TRBJ2-1; 7 positions match TRBD2. The CDR3 length is 15 residues. V lost 0 bases to trimming and J lost 2 bases; unmatched junction nucleotides: 1. CDR1 and CDR2 (germline): LGHDT, YNNKEL (reference sequence). The CDR3 coding sequence is TGTGCCAGCAGCCAAGAGGGGGGGGCCTACAATGAGCAGTTCTTC. Translated, it gives CASSQEGGAYNEQFF.

This clonotype was detected many times. The V gene is TRBV27, the J gene TRBJ1-1; 7 nucleotides align to TRBD1. V shed 5 bases and J 3 bases; nucleotides not matched to a gene: 6. Germline CDR1 reads MNHEY; CDR2 reads SMNVEV (reference sequence). The CDR3 has 14 residues. This CDR3 is CASSTNRGDTEAFF. CDR3 nucleotide sequence: TGTGCCAGCAGTACTAACAGGGGTGACACTGAAGCTTTCTTT.

This clonotype was observed many times. The chain has TRBV4-1 and TRBJ1-5; 7 bases are a match to TRBD1. CDR3 size: 15 residues. Trimming at V came to 2 bases and at J to 5 bases, leaving 6 bases not matched to a gene. Germline CDR1 reads MGHRA; CDR2 reads YSYEKL. The CDR3 DNA follows: TGCGCCAGCAGCCAACTAGACAGGGACTATCAGCCCCAGCATTTT. Translated, it gives CASSQLDRDYQPQHF.

Many counts were recorded for this clonotype. The CDR3, as DNA: TGTGCCACCAGCAGAGATCGGGGCAGTTACTACGAGCAGTACTTC. Translating it yields CATSRDRGSYYEQYF. V usage is TRBV15 and J usage is TRBJ2-7; D could derive from TRBD1 or TRBD2 (5 bases each). The CDR3 loop spans 15 amino acids. From germline, CDR1 is LNHNV and CDR2 YYDKDF (reference sequence). The V end was cut by 0 bases, the J end by 3 bases, with 12 bases between.

In this sample, this clonotype turned up a few times. This chain links TRBV30 with TRBJ1-1; TRBD1 matches 10 bases. CDR1 and CDR2 from the germline V gene are GTSNPN and SVGIG (reference sequence). The CDR3 covers 16 residues. The ends lost 8 bases at V and 3 bases at J; junction bases unmatched: 15. The CDR3 nucleotides are TGTGCCGTTAAGACAGGGGGCGCCCCCTTGCACACTGAAGCTTTCTTT. This translates into CAVKTGGAPLHTEAFF.

To note about this clonotype: Sequence at one end of the junction differs from germline and may be a read error. The V call is TRBV12-3 or TRBV12-4, the J call TRBJ2-2, with D maybe TRBD1 (6 bases). CDR3 length: 16 amino acids. The DNA of the CDR3 is TGTGCCAGCAGTTTAGATTGGGGGCACAACACCGCGGAGCTGTTTTTT. This encodes CASSLDWGHNTAELFF.

This rearrangement joins TRBV3-1 to TRBJ1-3, with D perhaps TRBD1 (6 bases). The V end lost 4 bases, the J end lost 2 bases, and 18 bases lay between the germline ends. CDR1 LGHDT and CDR2 YNNKEL come from the germline V gene (reference sequence). The CDR3 is 17 amino acids. CDR3 sequence: CASSLHGDTLTGNTIYF. The CDR3 DNA follows: TGTGCCAGCAGCCTTCACGGGGACACACTTACTGGAAACACCATATATTTT.

This rearrangement joins TRBV19 to TRBJ2-3; 7 bases are shared with TRBD1. Germline CDR1 and CDR2: LNHDA and SQIVND (reference sequence). Trimming took 7 bases from V and 2 from J; bases not matched to a gene: 6. The CDR3 is made up of 14 amino acids. Here the CDR3 DNA reads TGTGCCAGTACCCAGGACAGGTTCACAGATACGCAGTATTTT. Translated, it gives CASTQDRFTDTQYF.

This clonotype was counted ten times or more. The genes are TRBV5-6 and TRBJ2-5; 9 nucleotides agree with TRBD1. Losses at the gene ends were 0 bases for V and 4 bases for J; bases not matched to a gene: 4. Germline V gene sequence: CDR1 SGHDT, CDR2 YYEEEE. The CDR3 is 15 amino acids. The CDR3 DNA follows: TGTGCCAGCAGCTTGGATAACAGGGGGCGAGAGACCCAGTACTTC. Translation gives CASSLDNRGRETQYF.

This clonotype was observed at least ten times. The gene calls are TRBV5-1 and TRBJ2-5; 7 bases match TRBD1. The junction had 7 bases not matched to a gene; V was cut back by 1 base and J by 4 bases. CDR3 length: 15 amino acids. Per the germline V gene, CDR1 is SGHRS and CDR2 is YFSETQ. The CDR3 DNA reads as TGCGCCAGCAGCTTGTCACAGGGGCTCGGAGAGACCCAGTACTTC. Translation gives CASSLSQGLGETQYF. The full variable domain, completed using reference TRBV5-1 and TRBJ2-5, is KAGVTQTPRYLIKTRGQQVTLSCSPISGHRSVSWYQQTPGQGLQFLFEYFSETQRNKGNFPGRFSGRQFSNSRSEMNVSTLELGDSALYLCASSLSQGLGETQYFGPGTRLLVL.

In nucleotides, the CDR3 is TGTGCCAGCACCTCACGGGGGGTCGGTAACACTGAAGCTTTCTTT. It is translated as CASTSRGVGNTEAFF. The V gene is TRBV3-1, the J gene TRBJ1-1; tentative D call: TRBD1 (5 bases). Trimming cost V 7 bases and J 2 bases, with 17 bases left between them. The CDR3 is made up of 15 amino acids. The germline CDR1 and CDR2 sequences are LGHDT and YNNKEL (reference sequence).

With respect to this clonotype: One end of the junction does not line up with germline, which may come from a read error. As DNA, the CDR3 is TGTGCCAGCAGTCCAATAACGGCAGCCCCCCCCTCCTTC. As protein: CASSPITAAPPSF. V usage is TRBV27 and J usage is TRBJ2-1; D gene uncertain. Germline V gene lookup returns CDR1 MNHEY and CDR2 SMNVEV (reference sequence). CDR3 length: 13 residues.

This clonotype was counted ten times or more. The gene calls are TRBV12-3 or TRBV12-4 and TRBJ2-7; the match to TRBD1 covers 8 bases. Trimming removed 5 bases from V and 3 bases from J; junction bases left unmatched: 6. The CDR3 length is 14 residues. DNA for the CDR3: TGTGCCAGCAGTGAGGACAGGGTAGTCTACGAGCAGTACTTC. Residues: CASSEDRVVYEQYF.

This clonotype was seen ten or more times. This chain links TRBV12-3 or TRBV12-4 with TRBJ1-5, with TRBD1 matching 9 bases. The CDR3 is 18 residues long. Trimming cost V 3 bases and J 1 base; bases outside gene matches: 10. CDR3 coding DNA: TGTGCCAGCAGTTTCCGTTTACAGGGGGCGCTCAGCAATCAGCCCCAGCATTTT. Protein sequence: CASSFRLQGALSNQPQHF.